This is a list of T cell receptor beta chains from one sample in a study of cytomegalovirus exposure and HLA in healthy donors. Generated by immunoSEQ multiplex PCR, the TCRdb table keeps only in-frame clones and is missing some. The table shows 110,000 to 150,000 clones, with around 74% occurring only once. The sample taken for sequencing was PBMCs. These receptor sequences come from a man aged 18 to 30 in good health and CMV-seropositive. Both conserved end residues are part of each CDR3. Each record gives: J gene, clone size, CDR3 length, D gene, V gene, CDR3 protein, CDR3 DNA. A D gene is named only where the DNA matches it firmly. Rows may omit the clone size; those that give it use once, few, many or a size class.

TRBJ1-2	-	14	TRBD1	TRBV28	CASSTGGEGYGYTF	TGTGCCAGCAGTACAGGGGGCGAAGGGTATGGCTACACCTTC
TRBJ1-1	-	15	-	TRBV5-1	CASSPGVGMNTEAFF	TGCGCCAGCAGCCCGGGGGTCGGGATGAACACTGAAGCTTTCTTT
TRBJ2-3	few	14	-	TRBV19	CASSPYQGTDTQYF	TGTGCCAGTAGTCCATACCAGGGGACAGATACGCAGTATTTT
TRBJ1-2	-	15	TRBD1	TRBV5-1	CASSRDRGPNYGYTF	TGCGCCAGCAGCCGGGACAGGGGCCCGAACTATGGCTACACCTTC
TRBJ1-1	-	17	-	TRBV5-5	CASRKERAVDGNTEAFF	TGTGCCAGCAGGAAGGAGAGGGCGGTTGATGGGAACACTGAAGCTTTCTTT
TRBJ2-5	-	13	-	TRBV6-4	CASSDSPGETQYF	TGTGCCAGCAGTGACTCCCCGGGGGAGACCCAGTACTTC
TRBJ1-1	few	13	-	TRBV11-3	CASSPAGDTEAFF	TGTGCCAGCAGCCCGGCAGGGGACACTGAAGCTTTCTTT
TRBJ1-1	few	13	-	TRBV10-3	CAISVPGNTEAFF	TGTGCCATCAGTGTGCCAGGAAACACTGAAGCTTTCTTT
TRBJ1-2	-	14	TRBD1	TRBV7-2	CASSATGGTWGYTF	TGTGCCAGCAGCGCGACAGGGGGCACATGGGGCTACACCTTC
TRBJ1-2	-	12	-	TRBV2	CASREQALGYTF	TGTGCCAGCAGGGAACAGGCTCTGGGCTACACCTTC
TRBJ1-5	-	15	-	TRBV7-2	CASSRDRISNQPQHF	TGTGCCAGCAGCCGTGACAGAATAAGCAATCAGCCCCAGCATTTT
TRBJ1-5	once	16	TRBD1	TRBV4-1	CASSQEGGGGDQPQHF	TGCGCCAGCAGCCAAGAAGGAGGGGGCGGGGATCAGCCCCAGCATTTT
TRBJ1-5	-	12	-	TRBV19	CASRVINQPQHF	TGTGCCAGTCGAGTAATCAATCAGCCCCAGCATTTT
TRBJ1-2	-	12	-	TRBV28	CASSIQGNGYTF	TGTGCCAGCAGTATACAGGGAAATGGCTACACCTTC
TRBJ1-6	few	16	TRBD1	TRBV28	CASSSIDRGRNSPLHF	TGTGCCAGCAGTTCGATCGACAGGGGTCGTAATTCACCCCTCCACTTT
TRBJ2-1	-	15	-	TRBV21-1	CASSKDGSSYNEQFF	TGTGCCAGCAGCAAAGACGGGAGCTCCTACAATGAGCAGTTCTTC
TRBJ2-7	-	15	TRBD1	TRBV5-1	CASSLIGTGAYEQYF	TGCGCCAGCAGCTTGATAGGGACAGGGGCCTACGAGCAGTACTTC
TRBJ2-3	once	14	TRBD2	TRBV5-4	CASSRGSGGTSQYF	TGTGCCAGCAGCCGGGGTAGCGGGGGCACCTCCCAGTATTTT
TRBJ2-4	-	13	-	TRBV6-6	CASTAVAKNIQYF	TGTGCCAGCACCGCAGTAGCCAAAAACATTCAGTACTTC
TRBJ2-2	few	16	-	TRBV5-6	CASSLPSGGNTGELFF	TGTGCCAGCAGCTTGCCATCAGGTGGGAACACCGGGGAGCTGTTTTTT
TRBJ2-1	-	16	-	TRBV14	CASSQEGHPNYNEQFF	TGTGCCAGCAGCCAAGAGGGACATCCAAACTACAATGAGCAGTTCTTC
TRBJ2-1	-	15	TRBD1	TRBV7-3	CASSQGQGRYNEQFF	TGTGCCAGCAGCCAAGGACAGGGCCGATACAATGAGCAGTTCTTC
TRBJ2-3	-	14	-	TRBV5-1	CASSLGQVGDTQYF	TGCGCCAGCAGCCTGGGCCAGGTTGGAGATACGCAGTATTTT
TRBJ1-2	once	15	TRBD1	TRBV7-2	CASSSQGAGDYGYTF	TGTGCCAGCAGCTCTCAGGGGGCTGGGGACTATGGCTACACCTTC